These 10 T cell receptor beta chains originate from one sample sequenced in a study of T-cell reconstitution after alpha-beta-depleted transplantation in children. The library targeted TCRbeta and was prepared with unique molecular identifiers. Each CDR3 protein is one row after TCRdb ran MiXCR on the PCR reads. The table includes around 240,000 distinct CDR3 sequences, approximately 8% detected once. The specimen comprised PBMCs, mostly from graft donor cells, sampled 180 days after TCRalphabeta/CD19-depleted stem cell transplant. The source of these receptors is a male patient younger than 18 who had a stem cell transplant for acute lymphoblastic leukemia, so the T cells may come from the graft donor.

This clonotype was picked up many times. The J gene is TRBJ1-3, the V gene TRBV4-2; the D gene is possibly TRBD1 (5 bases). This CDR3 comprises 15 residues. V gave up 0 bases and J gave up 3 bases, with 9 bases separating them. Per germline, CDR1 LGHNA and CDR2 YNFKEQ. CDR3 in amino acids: CASSQDLQGGNTIYF. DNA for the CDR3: TGTGCCAGCAGCCAAGATCTCCAGGGTGGAAACACCATATATTTT.

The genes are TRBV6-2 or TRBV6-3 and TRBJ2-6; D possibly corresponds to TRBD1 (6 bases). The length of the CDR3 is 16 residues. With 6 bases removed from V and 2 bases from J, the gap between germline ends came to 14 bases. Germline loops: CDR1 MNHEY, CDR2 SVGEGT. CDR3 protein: CASSLHSGAGANVLTF. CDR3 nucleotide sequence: TGTGCCAGCAGCTTACATTCAGGGGCTGGGGCCAACGTCCTGACTTTC.

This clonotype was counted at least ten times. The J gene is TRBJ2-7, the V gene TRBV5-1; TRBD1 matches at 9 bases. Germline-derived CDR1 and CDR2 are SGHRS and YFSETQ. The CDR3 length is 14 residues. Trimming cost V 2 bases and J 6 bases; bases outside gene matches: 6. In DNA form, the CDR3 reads TGCGCCAGCAGCTTAGGGACAGGGTTTGCCGAGCAGTACTTC. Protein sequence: CASSLGTGFAEQYF. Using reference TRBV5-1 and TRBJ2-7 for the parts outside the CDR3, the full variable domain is KAGVTQTPRYLIKTRGQQVTLSCSPISGHRSVSWYQQTPGQGLQFLFEYFSETQRNKGNFPGRFSGRQFSNSRSEMNVSTLELGDSALYLCASSLGTGFAEQYFGPGTRLTVT.

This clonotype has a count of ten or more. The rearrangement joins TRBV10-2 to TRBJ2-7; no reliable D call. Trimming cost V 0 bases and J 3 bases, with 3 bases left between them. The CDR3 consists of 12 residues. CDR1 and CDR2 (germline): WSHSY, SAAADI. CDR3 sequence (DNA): TGCGCCAGCAGTGAGTCCCTCTACGAGCAGTACTTC. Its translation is CASSESLYEQYF.

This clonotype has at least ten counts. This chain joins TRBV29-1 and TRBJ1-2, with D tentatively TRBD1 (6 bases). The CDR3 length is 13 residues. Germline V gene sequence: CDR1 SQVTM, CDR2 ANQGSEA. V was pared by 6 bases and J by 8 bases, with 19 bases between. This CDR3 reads CSVRARGDLGYTF. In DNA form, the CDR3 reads TGCAGCGTCCGGGCGAGGGGGGACTTAGGCTACACCTTC.

CDR3 sequence: CSVQGPEAFF. The DNA of the CDR3 is TGCAGCGTTCAGGGCCCTGAAGCTTTCTTT. The V gene is TRBV29-1, the J gene TRBJ1-1; a weak D match, TRBD1 (5 bases). Germline values: CDR1 SQVTM, CDR2 ANQGSEA. The length of the CDR3 is 10 residues. Between the trimmed V and J ends, which lost 5 bases and 6 bases, there was a span of 7 bases.

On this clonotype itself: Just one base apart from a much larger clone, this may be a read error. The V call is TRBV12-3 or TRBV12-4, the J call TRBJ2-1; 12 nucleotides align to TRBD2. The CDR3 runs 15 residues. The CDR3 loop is CASSDGLAGYNEHFF. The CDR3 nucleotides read TGTGCCAGCAGTGACGGACTAGCGGGGTATAATGAGCACTTCTTC.

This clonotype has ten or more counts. Written as DNA, the CDR3 is TGTGCCAGCAGCTCCGCGGGACAGGGGACTACAGATACGCAGTATTTT. It codes for CASSSAGQGTTDTQYF. V is TRBV11-2 and J is TRBJ2-3; 10 bases fit TRBD1. The V segment lost 4 bases and the J segment 3 bases; nucleotides outside the gene matches: 7. The germline CDR1 and CDR2 sequences are SGHAT and FQNNGV. There are 16 residues in the CDR3.

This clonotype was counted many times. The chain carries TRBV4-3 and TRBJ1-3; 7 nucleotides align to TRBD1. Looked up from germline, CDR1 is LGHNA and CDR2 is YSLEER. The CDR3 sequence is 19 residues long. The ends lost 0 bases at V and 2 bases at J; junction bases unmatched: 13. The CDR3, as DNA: TGCGCCAGCAGCCAAGATCGTGGACAGGCGATCGCAACTGGAAACACCATATATTTT. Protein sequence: CASSQDRGQAIATGNTIYF.

This CDR3 reads CASSPTLNTEAFF. CDR3 sequence (DNA): TGTGCCAGCAGCCCTACCCTGAACACTGAAGCTTTCTTT. V and J are TRBV5-4 and TRBJ1-1; D is undetermined. Trimming took 4 bases from V and 0 from J, leaving 7 bases between them. Germline CDR1 and CDR2: SGHNT and YYREEE (reference sequence). The CDR3 spans 13 residues.